This is a list of T cell receptor beta chains from one sample in a study of response to subunit inactivated influenza vaccine. TCRdb redid the calling of the RT-PCR reads with MiXCR, one entry per CDR3 protein. The table shows hundreds of thousands of distinct CDR3 sequences, with around 14% occurring only once. The sample was PBMCs from blood, taken 11 to 12 days after vaccination. Every receptor here comes from a man aged 45-60 years who received an inactivated influenza vaccine. Each CDR3 is given with its conserved first and last residue. The D gene is left open where the match is weak. Part of the rows lack a size; the others show once, few, many or a class for expanded clones.

D	V	J	size	DNA	CDR3
-	TRBV7-2	TRBJ2-4	-	TGTGCCAGCAGCCCTGGGACGCATCTAGCCAAAAACATTCAGTACTTC	CASSPGTHLAKNIQYF
-	TRBV29-1	TRBJ1-1	many	TGCAGCACGGGCCTTAGGTCTGAAGCTTTCTTT	CSTGLRSEAFF
TRBD1	TRBV13	TRBJ1-2	few	TGTGCCAGCAGCCGGACAGGGATGGGCTACACCTTC	CASSRTGMGYTF
TRBD1	TRBV6-6	TRBJ2-7	-	TGTGCCAGCAGTCGGGACAGGTACTACGAGCAGTACTTC	CASSRDRYYEQYF
TRBD1	TRBV12-3/TRBV12-4	TRBJ2-1	-	TGTGCCAGCAGGCACCAGGGGGCTTTCTACAATGAGCAGTTCTTC	CASRHQGAFYNEQFF
TRBD1	TRBV5-1	TRBJ2-1	few	TGCGCCAGCAGCCTATTACAGGGGCCCTCCTACAATGAGCAGTTCTTC	CASSLLQGPSYNEQFF
-	TRBV5-6	TRBJ1-1	-	TGTGCCAGCAGCTCTTACTACAGGGCGCAAACGGACACTGAAGCTTTCTTT	CASSSYYRAQTDTEAFF
TRBD1	TRBV5-1	TRBJ2-1	-	TGCGCCAGCAGCTTGGGCGGGACAGGGGAAAATGAGCAGTTCTTC	CASSLGGTGENEQFF
-	TRBV30	TRBJ1-5	few	TGTGCCTGGAGTTCTCTTTTGGCCAGCGGGCAGCCCCAGCATTTT	CAWSSLLASGQPQHF
TRBD1	TRBV11-2	TRBJ2-7	-	TGTGCCAGCAGCTTAGATCGCCAGGGGGTATACGAGCAGTACTTC	CASSLDRQGVYEQYF
-	TRBV12-3/TRBV12-4	TRBJ2-2	few	TGTGCCAGCAGCCAACTACAAACGAACACCGGGGAGCTGTTTTTT	CASSQLQTNTGELFF
TRBD2	TRBV7-2	TRBJ2-3	many	TGTGCCAGCAGCTTAGTCGGGAGGGGGGGAGATACGCAGTATTTT	CASSLVGRGGDTQYF
-	TRBV2	TRBJ1-1	few	TGTGCCAGCAGTGCAAGACCGAACACTGAAGCTTTCTTT	CASSARPNTEAFF
-	TRBV6-5	TRBJ1-6	-	TGTGCCAGCAGTTACTCAGGACAAACCAGGGGTTCACCCCTCCACTTT	CASSYSGQTRGSPLHF
-	TRBV5-1	TRBJ2-3	-	TGCGGCAGCAGCTTCACGGGTCGCACAGATACGCAGTATTTT	CGSSFTGRTDTQYF
-	TRBV20-1	TRBJ2-7	-	TGCAGTGCTAGAGATTGGCAATTCTACGAGCAGTACTTC	CSARDWQFYEQYF
-	TRBV12-3/TRBV12-4	TRBJ2-7	many	TGTGCCAGCAGTTTAGGGCGGGGCGCCTACGAGCAGTACTTC	CASSLGRGAYEQYF
-	TRBV3-1	TRBJ2-5	-	TGTGCCAGCAGCCATCCCCTTGGGGAGACCCAGTACTTC	CASSHPLGETQYF
-	TRBV6-1	TRBJ1-1	few	TGTGCCAGCAGGGACAATATGAACACTGAAGCTTTCTTT	CASRDNMNTEAFF
TRBD2	TRBV3-1	TRBJ2-1	few	TGTGCCAGCAGCCAAGAGAGACTAGCGGGGAGGAATGAGCAGTTCTTC	CASSQERLAGRNEQFF
-	TRBV30	TRBJ2-1	-	TGTGCCTGGAGTAACTCCGGGACTGGGGATGAGCAGTTCTTC	CAWSNSGTGDEQFF
TRBD2	TRBV20-1	TRBJ2-2	-	TGCAGTGCTAGCGGGGGGAGCACCGGGGAGCTGTTTTTT	CSASGGSTGELFF
-	TRBV12-3/TRBV12-4	TRBJ1-5	-	TGTGCCAGCAGTTTGGGGGGGCAGAACAATCAGCCCCAGCATTTT	CASSLGGQNNQPQHF
-	TRBV7-2	TRBJ2-1	many	TGTGCCAGCAGCTTAGAAGCTAGCCACACATACAATGAGCAGTTCTTC	CASSLEASHTYNEQFF
-	TRBV30	TRBJ2-3	-	TGTGCCTGGAGTGTAGCTCTGGGCACAGATACGCAGTATTTT	CAWSVALGTDTQYF
TRBD1	TRBV12-3/TRBV12-4	TRBJ2-5	-	TGTGCCAGCAGTCGGACAGGGATTGGGGGAGAGACCCAGTACTTC	CASSRTGIGGETQYF
TRBD2	TRBV4-2	TRBJ2-4	few	TGTGCCAGCAGCCAAGGACTGGAGGCGGGGGGGCGGGACATTCAGTACTTC	CASSQGLEAGGRDIQYF
-	TRBV20-1	TRBJ2-3	many	TGCAGTGCTAGAGCGGGAGCGACTCGCACAGATACGCAGTATTTT	CSARAGATRTDTQYF
-	TRBV5-1	TRBJ2-5	-	TGCGCCAGCAGCTTCAGTAGCTTCCAAGAGACCCAGTACTTC	CASSFSSFQETQYF
TRBD2	TRBV20-1	TRBJ2-1	-	TGCAGTGCTTTAGCGGGGGGGTACTACAATGAGCAGTTCTTC	CSALAGGYYNEQFF
TRBD1	TRBV5-1	TRBJ2-6	-	TGCGCCAGCAGCTTGTCCGGGACAGGGGGCTCTGGGGCCAACGTCCTGACTTTC	CASSLSGTGGSGANVLTF
-	TRBV11-2	TRBJ2-6	-	TGTGCCAGCAGCTTAGAAATCGTAGGGGTGCCCTCTGGGGCCAACGTCCTGACTTTC	CASSLEIVGVPSGANVLTF
TRBD1	TRBV6-5	TRBJ2-2	few	TGTGCCAGCAGTTCAAGACAGGGGGTCGACACCGGGGAGCTGTTTTTT	CASSSRQGVDTGELFF
TRBD1	TRBV10-1	TRBJ1-1	few	TGCGCCAGCAGGACAGGGAATCCTGAAGCTTTCTTT	CASRTGNPEAFF
-	TRBV12-3/TRBV12-4	TRBJ2-1	-	TGTGCCAGCAGTTTAGGGTCGCGAAATGAGCAGTTCTTC	CASSLGSRNEQFF
-	TRBV12-2	TRBJ2-7	-	TGTGCAAGTCGCTTGACCTACGGGACAGGACAATACGAGCAGTACTTC	CASRLTYGTGQYEQYF
-	TRBV7-8	TRBJ2-7	few	TGTGCCAGCAGCTTAGGTAGTGCCGGATCCTACGAGCAGTACTTC	CASSLGSAGSYEQYF
TRBD2	TRBV7-3	TRBJ2-5	-	TGTGCCAGCAGCATGGGACTAGCGGAGCGCTATTCCCACGGGTTCCAGTACTTC	CASSMGLAERYSHGFQYF
-	TRBV20-1	TRBJ2-3	-	TGCAGTGCTAGTTGGGGAGGAGGCACAGATACGCAGTATTTT	CSASWGGGTDTQYF
TRBD2	TRBV5-1	TRBJ2-1	-	TGCGCCAGCAGCTTGGCTAGCGGGGGGACCTACAATGAGCAGTTCTTC	CASSLASGGTYNEQFF
-	TRBV6-1	TRBJ2-1	few	TGTGCCAGCAGTGCCCTGGGCAGGGGCTATAACAATGAGCAGTTCTTC	CASSALGRGYNNEQFF
-	TRBV18	TRBJ1-1	few	TGTGCCAGCTCAGCAACAGATATGAACACTGAAGCTTTCTTT	CASSATDMNTEAFF
-	TRBV7-2	TRBJ2-7	few	TGTGCCAGCAGCCCCTTTGTTGGGCAGTACTTC	CASSPFVGQYF
-	TRBV6-2/TRBV6-3	TRBJ2-3	few	TGTGCCAGCAGCACCCGCAGGGTAGCAGATACGCAGTATTTT	CASSTRRVADTQYF
TRBD2	TRBV7-2	TRBJ2-2	-	TGTGCCAGCAGCATCCTAGCGGGGGACCTCACCGGGGAGCTGTTTTTT	CASSILAGDLTGELFF